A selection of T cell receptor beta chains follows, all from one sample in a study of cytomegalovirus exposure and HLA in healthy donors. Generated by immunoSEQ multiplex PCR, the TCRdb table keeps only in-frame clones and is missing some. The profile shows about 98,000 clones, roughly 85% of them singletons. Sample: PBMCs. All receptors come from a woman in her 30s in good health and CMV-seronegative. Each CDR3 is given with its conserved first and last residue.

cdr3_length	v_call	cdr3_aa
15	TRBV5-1	CASSPPPYMDQPQHF
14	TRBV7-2	CASSAQVGNEKLFF
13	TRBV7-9	CASSRTGYYEQYF
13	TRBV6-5	CASRGQAGTTRVF
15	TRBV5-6	CASSLEALTIYGYTF
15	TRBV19	CASSMWQGGKNIQYF
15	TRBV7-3	CASSLLAGKERELFF
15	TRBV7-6	CASSLIAGDADTQYF
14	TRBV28	CASEGGRDTGELFF
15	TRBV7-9	CASSFLAGASYEQYF
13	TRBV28	CASSVSGTYEQYF
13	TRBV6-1	CASTLEGNQPQHF
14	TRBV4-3	CASSRSTGTTEAFF
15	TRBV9	CASSVGTGTSYEQYF
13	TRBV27	CASSGTSQKTQYF
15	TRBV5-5	CASSLGPGTYNEQFF
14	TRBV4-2	CASSPVVGNQPQHF
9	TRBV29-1	CSVDPSTTF
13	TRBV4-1	CASSPDTSYEQYF
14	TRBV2	CASSQVSSDSPLHF
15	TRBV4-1	CASSQDVWPNTEAFF
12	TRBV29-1	CSGLQMNTEAFF
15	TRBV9	CASSSLAGTYNEQFF
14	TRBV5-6	CASSLYLSTYEQYF
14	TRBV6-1	CASSPLASTDTQYF
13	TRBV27	CATLNKTGQPQHF
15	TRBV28	CASSYRQGATGELFF
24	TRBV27	CASSFRLGGRSPGLNNSGANVLTF
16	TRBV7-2	CASSPGTSGPTDTQYF
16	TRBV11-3	CASSLDPGPPTGELFF
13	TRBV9	CASSVAARDSQYF
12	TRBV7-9	CASSLMGAKAFF
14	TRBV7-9	CASSSNLGGETQYF
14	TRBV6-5	CASSAGGSYNEQFF
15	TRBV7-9	CASSPGQGLDYEQYF
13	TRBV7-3	CASSLTGDTEAFF
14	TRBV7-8	CASSPQGTIYEQYF
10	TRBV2	CATGQETQYF
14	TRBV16	CASSQSGGAVGYTF
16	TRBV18	CASSPGQGAQDQPQHF
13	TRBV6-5	CASIRGGWGGYTF
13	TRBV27	CASSPDNYQPQHF
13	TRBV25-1	CATSGIWNTEAFF
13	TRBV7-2	CASSSRGHNEQFF
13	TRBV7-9	CASSRRGQETQYF
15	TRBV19	CASSIDLPRGGRQYF
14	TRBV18	CASSGLSLGETQYF
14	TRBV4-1	CASSQRTGTDTQYF
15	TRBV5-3	CARSLAPGGENEQYF
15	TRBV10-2	CASREQGGNTGELFF
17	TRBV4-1	CASSQVPRTGSSYEQYF
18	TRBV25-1	CASSGGRNTKSSGNTIYF